This paragraph reports one T cell receptor beta chain. Autoimmune disease history or systemic immunosuppression barred patients. From germline, CDR1 is PRHDT and CDR2 FYEKMQ (reference sequence). This CDR3 region has 16 residues. V was clipped by 2 bases and J by 2 bases; unmatched bases: 3. This entry belongs to a study of OX40 agonist ivuxolimab in advanced cancers. Study information: Ivuxolimab is an agonistic anti-OX40 (CD134) antibody, and patients were treated with it.

The assay was immunoSEQ multiplex PCR, and TCRdb's table has in-frame clones only and misses some. Among under 100,000 clones listed, around 90% were seen once. The material sequenced was CD4+ or CD8+ T cells sorted from blood, taken in a trial of the OX40 agonist ivuxolimab. The rearrangement links TRBV13 to TRBJ2-1, with 10 bases fitting TRBD2. The source is an adult with an advanced solid tumor such as melanoma, head and neck, liver or kidney cancer. This CDR3 reads CASSLPSGGAYNEQFF. In DNA form, the CDR3 reads TGTGCCAGCAGCTTACCGAGCGGGGGGGCCTACAATGAGCAGTTCTTC.